This T cell receptor beta chain originates from a study of T-cell memory formation after mild COVID-19. With V trimmed by 3 bases and J by 3 bases, 23 bases remained unmatched. The germline gives CDR1 SGHTA, CDR2 FQGNSA. The CDR3 sequence is 20 residues long. Points on this clonotype: Its specificity is not known.

5'RACE with constant-segment primers yielded barcoded, UMI-tagged TCR alpha and TCR beta cDNA libraries. TCRdb reprocessed the 5' RACE reads with MiXCR, giving one entry per CDR3 protein. The sample shows a few hundred thousand distinct CDR3 sequences, roughly 20% of them seen only once. Broader study findings: Clones shrinking from day 15 to 85 showed even CD4/CD8 mixes; later expanders tilted CD4+. Certain responding clones were present in pre-infection memory, suggesting participation of cross-reactive memory. Shrinking CD4+ clones were chiefly CM and EM; CD8+ ones were chiefly EMRA.

The V call is TRBV7-2, the J call TRBJ2-7; 7 positions match TRBD2. This receptor was identified in an adult woman who had mild COVID-19 (a few samples of this study predate the infection). Cell type and time point are not known. The sequencing sample was made of PBMCs or a T cell subset sorted from them (not recorded which). In DNA form, the CDR3 reads TGTGCCAGCAGCTTCGGTTTACCCGGGACTACTAAGCTAGTTGACTACGAGCAGTACTTC. Protein sequence: CASSFGLPGTTKLVDYEQYF.